This T cell receptor beta chain was retrieved from a study of cytomegalovirus exposure and HLA in healthy donors. For the study at large: Earlier work reported around 110 million unique TCR beta sequences from 150 million to 200 million T cells. From donors who were HLA-typed, an early data release held 65 million to 85 million unique TCRs.

With 60 Vbeta and 13 Jbeta primers, the PCR was carried out. Sequenced by immunoSEQ multiplex PCR; TCRdb stores in-frame clones only, minus some. This table holds 130,000 to 150,000 clones. Study-level findings and limits: Upon later analysis, HLA-associated TCR beta chains proved more clonally expanded than other, equally common chains. Common viral pathogens (according to a later analysis) appeared linked to several of the most significant clusters.

Concerning this clone itself: Its specificity is not known.

The V and J ends lost 1 base and 10 bases, in that order; junction bases with no gene match: 8. The CDR3 runs to 16 residues. The V gene's germline CDR1 is SGHDN and CDR2 FVKESK. The sequencing input was PBMCs. This receptor was identified in a man in his forties or fifties in good health and CMV-seronegative. The rearrangement links TRBV14 to TRBJ1-6; 9 bases agree with TRBD1. The CDR3 coding sequence is TGTGCCAGCAGCCAAGTGGGACAGGGTAGTGGGTCACCCCTCCACTTT. Its translation: CASSQVGQGSGSPLHF.